This T cell receptor beta chain is drawn from a study of blood T cell repertoires in COVID-19 (dated by TCRdb to 2019 to 2021). About the study as a whole: Samples from collaborators originated in the United States, Italy and Spain and spanned both the acute and convalescent phases of COVID-19. The material from the prospective study consisted of cDNA or gDNA derived from T cells, B-cell-depleted T cells, or PBMCs. Subjects who had been exposed to COVID-19, were actively infected with it, or had recovered from it provided the deeply sampled blood TCRbeta repertoires that made up the dataset. The repertoires were released in a freely available public database intended as a resource for research on the immune response to SARS-CoV-2. The samples were drawn from two sources: the first 160 participants of the ongoing ImmuneRACE study, and about 1,300 subjects contributed by 6 global collaborators. The sample metadata nearly always contained a de-identified subject ID, COVID-19 status, age in years and sex. Where available, HLA class I and class II types were taken from metadata supplied by the sample provider and were not determined by assay-based typing. Overall results and qualifications from the work: How much clinical and demographic metadata was included differed by source and by participant, and the metadata was provided uncurated.

Enrolling through a virtual design, the prospective study's participants ranged in age from roughly 18 to 89 years and lived across roughly 23 United States geographic areas. In the prospective study, cohorts were assigned on the basis of participant-reported clinical history obtained from a screening survey and a study questionnaire. Exposed participants had been in contact with someone with a PCR-confirmed or clinician-diagnosed COVID-19 case within 2 weeks of study entry. In the prospective study, mobile phlebotomists collected whole blood, serum and a nasopharyngeal or oropharyngeal swab from each participant. Participants in the prospective study had the option to provide additional blood draws and questionnaires over a roughly 2-month period. Prospective study blood samples were shipped either frozen or at room temperature before DNA extraction. At the junction V is shortened by 5 bases and J by 5 bases, with 23 bases in between. Its CDR3 holds 17 amino acids, cysteine through phenylalanine. Of the read, only the CDR3 DNA is kept; its 51 bases are in frame from base 1. The germline V gene (reference sequence) specifies SEHNR as CDR1 and FQNEAQ as CDR2.

Concerning this clone: Its recognized antigen is unknown. No base-level quality is on record; no much larger clone is a single base apart.

The immunoSEQ Assay, a bias-controlled multiplex PCR, was used to amplify TCRbeta CDR3 regions from genomic DNA. The paper's processing steps were these. Nucleated cell counts per sample were estimated from amplification of reference gene primers within the assay. To quantify the absolute abundance of each unique TCRbeta CDR3 rearrangement, sequence reads were collapsed and filtered. For each sample, productive Simpson clonality was calculated as the square root of Simpson's diversity index over productive rearrangements. Not all clones reach the TCRdb copy of this immuneACCESS table, which keeps in-frame sequences only. Checked studies attribute under half of the gap to unresolved V genes and leave the rest unexplained. Clonal size and the V and J genes are those of that table, whereas D and trimming came from the DNA. This sample lists about 260,000 clones; approximately 90% were detected once. In total, the top ten clones hold about 0.95% of the sample.

Sequenced: PBMCs or T cells enriched from blood (not recorded which). The chain couples TRBV7-9 to TRBJ2-3, and the D gene may be TRBD2, 7 bases matching. The receptor comes from a man over 45 who had been exposed to COVID-19. The CDR3 region reads CASSPAGMGGLGDTQYF. The nucleotide sequence is given as TGTGCCAGCAGCCCCGCCGGGATGGGGGGGCTAGGAGATACGCAGTATTTT.